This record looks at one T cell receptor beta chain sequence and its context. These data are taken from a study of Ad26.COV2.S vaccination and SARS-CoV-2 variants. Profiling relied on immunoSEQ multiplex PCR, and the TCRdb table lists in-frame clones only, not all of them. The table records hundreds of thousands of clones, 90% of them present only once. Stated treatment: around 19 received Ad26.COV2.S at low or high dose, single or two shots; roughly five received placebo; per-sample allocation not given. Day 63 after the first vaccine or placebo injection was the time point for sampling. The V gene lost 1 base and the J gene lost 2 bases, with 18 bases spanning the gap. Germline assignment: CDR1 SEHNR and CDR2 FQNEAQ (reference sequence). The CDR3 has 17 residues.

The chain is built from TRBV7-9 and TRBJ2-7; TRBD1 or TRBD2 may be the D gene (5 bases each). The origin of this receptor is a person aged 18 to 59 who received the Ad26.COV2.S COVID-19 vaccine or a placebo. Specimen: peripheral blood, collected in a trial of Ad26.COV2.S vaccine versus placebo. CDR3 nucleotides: TGTGCCAGCAGCTTAGACGGGGCTCACTACAAGCCCTACGAGCAGTACTTC. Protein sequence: CASSLDGAHYKPYEQYF.